This entry features one T cell receptor beta chain sequence. The sample originates from a study of response to subunit inactivated influenza vaccine. TCRdb redid the calling of the RT-PCR reads with MiXCR, one entry per CDR3 protein. Of approximately 170,000 distinct CDR3 sequences listed, 9.5% to 15% are singletons. The same specimen was also included in a second study, on T cells expressing NK-cell markers. Per that study: 5'RACE template switching built TCR beta cDNA with unique molecular identifiers. The study found these clonotypes also leading the CD3+CD56-NKG2C+ fraction in a few donors.

The sample was CD8+ T cells sorted from PBMCs, taken approximately 12 days after vaccination. This clonotype was sampled from a middle-aged man who received an inactivated influenza vaccine.

CDR3 protein: CASSSYLASYNEQFF. CDR3 coding DNA: TGTGCCAGCAGCTCATACCTAGCGTCATACAATGAGCAGTTCTTC. The chain has TRBV7-9 and TRBJ2-1; maybe TRBD2 (6 bases). The germline gives CDR1 SEHNR, CDR2 FQNEAQ (reference sequence). The germline V and J ends were trimmed by 4 bases and 4 bases, with 14 bases remaining between them. The CDR3 has 15 residues.